These 9 T cell receptor beta chains were sequenced from one sample in a study of CD8 T cells in ankylosing spondylitis. TCRdb redid the calling of the 5' RACE reads with MiXCR, one entry per CDR3 protein. The data hold approximately 260,000 distinct CDR3 sequences, with around 7.8% observed a single time. Sequencing was performed on blood, either unsorted or a sorted T cell fraction (not recorded which). These receptors were obtained from a male donor with ankylosing spondylitis or in good health (not recorded which).

V and J are TRBV9 and TRBJ2-1, with D tentatively TRBD2 (6 bases). The CDR3 loop spans 16 amino acids. Deletions cut 0 bases from V and 0 bases from J, with 10 bases between. Germline V lookup: CDR1 SGDLS, CDR2 YYNGEE. The CDR3 DNA reads as TGTGCCAGCAGCGTAGTCGCGGGGAGCTCCTACAATGAGCAGTTCTTC. It specifies CASSVVAGSSYNEQFF.

The genes are TRBV12-3 or TRBV12-4 and TRBJ1-2, with TRBD1 matching over 7 bases. The length of the CDR3 is 14 residues. The V and J ends lost 6 bases and 3 bases, in that order; junction bases with no gene match: 7. The CDR3 coding sequence is TGTGCCAGCAGCGAAGGGACAGCCTACTATGGCTACACCTTC. Its translation is CASSEGTAYYGYTF.

The chain recombines TRBV20-1 with TRBJ2-3; D is ambiguous. Germline V gene lookup returns CDR1 DFQATT and CDR2 SNEGSKA (reference sequence). The CDR3 spans 13 residues. V lost 7 bases, J lost 0 bases, and 11 bases lay in between. CDR3 nucleotides: TGCAGTGGGCTGGGCAGGAGCACAGATACGCAGTATTTT. The encoded protein is CSGLGRSTDTQYF.

This clonotype was observed at least ten times. The chain is built from TRBV5-1 and TRBJ1-1, with a weak D call TRBD1 (5 bases). The CDR3 runs to 12 residues. From germline, CDR1 is SGHRS and CDR2 YFSETQ. Trimming shortened V by 4 bases and J by 5 bases, and 9 bases separated the two germline ends. CDR3 loop: CASSHEGTEAFF. The CDR3 nucleotides are TGCGCCAGCAGCCACGAGGGGACTGAAGCTTTCTTT.

At least ten counts were recorded for this clonotype. The chain combines TRBV20-1 with TRBJ2-5; TRBD2 aligns across 8 bases. This CDR3 comprises 14 residues. CDR1 and CDR2 (germline): DFQATT, SNEGSKA (reference sequence). After removal of 2 bases from V and 5 bases from J, the junction contained 7 bases not matched to a gene. The CDR3 DNA is TGCAGTGCTAGACTCGGGGGGGCGGGGGAGACCCAGTACTTC. Its protein product is CSARLGGAGETQYF.

This clonotype was seen at least ten times. The V gene is TRBV12-3 or TRBV12-4, the J gene TRBJ2-5; 9 bases line up with TRBD2. CDR3 size: 15 residues. Trimming removed 7 bases from V and 5 bases from J; junction bases left unmatched: 11. DNA of the CDR3: TGTGCCAGCATGCTATCTAGCGGGACCTCGGAGACCCAGTACTTC. Amino acids: CASMLSSGTSETQYF.

In its sample, this clonotype was seen many times. The chain combines TRBV6-1 with TRBJ2-5, with D tentatively TRBD2 (6 bases). Germline values: CDR1 MNHNS, CDR2 SASEGT. The CDR3 totals 18 residues. V lost 2 bases and J 1 base, leaving 20 bases between the germline ends. The CDR3, as DNA: TGTGCCAGCAGTGAAAGCTGGGGTTCGGGAGCACTCCAAGAGACCCAGTACTTC. Residues: CASSESWGSGALQETQYF.

This clonotype was recorded many times. The rearrangement links TRBV7-8 to TRBJ2-1; no definite D call. The CDR3 extends over 18 amino acids. V lost 0 bases and J lost 0, with 15 bases in between. The germline V gene encodes CDR1 SGHVS and CDR2 FQNEAQ. The CDR3 nucleotides read TGTGCCAGCAGCTTAGCCACCTCCCAGGTGAGCTCCTACAATGAGCAGTTCTTC. The encoded protein is CASSLATSQVSSYNEQFF.

This clonotype occurred many times. This chain uses TRBV6-2 or TRBV6-3 with TRBJ2-3; D uncertain. V dropped 4 bases and J dropped 2 bases, with 13 bases sitting between them. Looked up from germline, CDR1 is MNHEY and CDR2 is SVGEGT. The CDR3 runs 15 residues. In nucleotides, the CDR3 is TGTGCCAGCAGTTCCGAACAAGACTCCACAGATACGCAGTATTTT. Protein sequence: CASSSEQDSTDTQYF.